A single sample is the source of the 18 T cell receptor beta chains below, sequenced in a study of cytomegalovirus exposure and HLA in healthy donors. It was with 60 Vbeta and 13 Jbeta primers that the PCR ran. The method was immunoSEQ multiplex PCR; TCRdb's version includes in-frame clones alone and lacks a portion of them. The table shows 65,000 to 85,000 clones, with about 81% occurring only once. The specimen sequenced was PBMCs. The receptors were sampled from a woman in her 40s in good health and CMV-seropositive.

This chain connects TRBV4-2 to TRBJ2-2, with 9 bases aligning to TRBD1. V trimming: 8 bases; J trimming: 2 bases; junction bases outside the gene matches: 6. This CDR3 region has 15 residues. Germline V gene sequence: CDR1 LGHNA, CDR2 YNFKEQ. The DNA of the CDR3 is TGTGCCAGCGGCCGGGACAGGGTTAACACCGGGGAGCTGTTTTTT. This sequence encodes CASGRDRVNTGELFF.

The chain joins TRBV28 to TRBJ2-7; TRBD1 aligns across 7 bases. V gave up 3 bases and J gave up 3 bases; unmatched junction bases: 5. Looked up from germline, CDR1 is MDHEN and CDR2 is SYDVKM. The CDR3 spans 14 residues. CDR3 DNA: TGTGCCAGCAGTTTCCCGGGACAGAGCTACGAGCAGTACTTC. Residues: CASSFPGQSYEQYF.

The CDR3 spells CAIRTGSTEAFF. The CDR3 DNA is TGTGCCATCCGGACAGGGAGCACTGAAGCTTTCTTT. The V call is TRBV28, the J call TRBJ1-1; 8 nucleotides align to TRBD1. The CDR3 loop spans 12 amino acids. Germline CDR1 and CDR2: MDHEN and SYDVKM. The trim removed 10 bases at V and 4 bases at J, leaving 5 bases unmatched.

The chain links TRBV6-6 to TRBJ2-7, with unresolved D. The V end was cut by 6 bases, the J end by 5 bases, with 8 bases between. CDR3 length equals 11 residues. The germline V gene has CDR1 MNHNY and CDR2 SVGAGI (reference sequence). DNA of the CDR3: TGTGCCAGCAGCCCAAAAAACGAGCAGTACTTC. Its translation is CASSPKNEQYF.

This chain uses TRBV7-6 with TRBJ2-1; the match to TRBD2 covers 10 bases. This CDR3 has 19 residues. Germline V gives CDR1 SGHVS, CDR2 FNYEAQ. The V gene end was trimmed by 1 base and the J gene end by 0 bases; junction bases not matched to a gene: 9. DNA of the CDR3: TGTGCCAGCAGCTTAGTTAGCGGGGGGCCTGTTAGCTCCTACAATGAGCAGTTCTTC. Its translation is CASSLVSGGPVSSYNEQFF.

CDR3 loop: CATSDSLLEKLFF. The CDR3 DNA reads TGTGCCACCAGCGATTCCCTACTGGAAAAACTGTTTTTT. The V and J genes are TRBV15 and TRBJ1-4, with D uncertain. Germline V gene data show CDR1 as LNHNV and CDR2 as YYDKDF (reference sequence). The CDR3 is made up of 13 amino acids. Trimming stripped 5 bases from V and 8 bases from J, with 12 bases between.

The chain uses TRBV7-2 and TRBJ1-2; D possibly corresponds to TRBD1 (5 bases). The V and J ends lost 5 bases and 4 bases respectively, with 20 bases between them. This CDR3 has 16 amino acids. Germline V gives CDR1 SGHTA, CDR2 FQGNSA. The CDR3 nucleotides are TGTGCCAGCAGCCCACGGCCCACAGGTCACGTCTATGGCTACACCTTC. Translating it yields CASSPRPTGHVYGYTF.

The gene calls are TRBV4-3 and TRBJ2-3; the D is unclear. The germline V and J ends were trimmed by 0 bases and 2 bases, with 6 bases remaining between them. Germline-derived CDR1 and CDR2 are LGHNA and YSLEER. The CDR3 runs to 14 residues. In DNA form, the CDR3 reads TGCGCCAGCAGCCAAGATTCCCACACAGATACGCAGTATTTT. Its protein product is CASSQDSHTDTQYF.

This sequence joins TRBV4-3 and TRBJ2-1; possibly TRBD2 for D (5 bases). Trimming removed 0 bases at V and 4 bases at J, with 10 bases between. Germline V gene sequence: CDR1 LGHNA, CDR2 YSLEER. The CDR3 extends over 15 amino acids. In nucleotides, the CDR3 is TGCGCCAGCAGCCAAGATAAGAGCGGTTACAATGAGCAGTTCTTC. Its translation is CASSQDKSGYNEQFF.

The chain combines TRBV9 with TRBJ2-7, with 10 bases matching TRBD2. The CDR3 sequence is 17 residues long. From germline, CDR1 is SGDLS and CDR2 YYNGEE. Unmatched junction bases numbered 8, after V lost 2 bases and J lost 0 bases. The CDR3 is CASSVGGTSESSYEQYF. CDR3 DNA sequence: TGTGCCAGCAGCGTCGGAGGGACTAGCGAGAGCTCCTACGAGCAGTACTTC.

The rearrangement joins TRBV7-8 to TRBJ2-3, with 7 bases identical to TRBD2. Trimming cost V 4 bases and J 3 bases; bases outside gene matches: 7. Germline CDR1 is SGHVS and CDR2 is FQNEAQ. This CDR3 comprises 15 residues. The CDR3 DNA follows: TGTGCCAGCAGCTCTAGCGGCTTGGGGACAGATACGCAGTATTTT. It codes for CASSSSGLGTDTQYF.

The chain uses TRBV11-2 and TRBJ2-3, with 15 bases matching TRBD2. CDR3 size: 17 residues. The trim removed 1 base at V and 1 base at J, leaving 0 bases unmatched. From germline, CDR1 is SGHAT and CDR2 FQNNGV. Here the CDR3 reads CASSLGTSGGGTDTQYF. The CDR3 DNA is TGTGCCAGCAGCTTAGGGACTAGCGGGGGGGGCACAGATACGCAGTATTTT.

The rearrangement uses TRBV5-6 and TRBJ1-2; no clear D gene. Germline V gene lookup returns CDR1 SGHDT and CDR2 YYEEEE. The CDR3 runs to 12 residues. Trimming removed 2 bases at V and 7 bases at J, with 9 bases between. The CDR3: CASSLNNGGYTF. CDR3 sequence (DNA): TGTGCCAGCAGCTTAAACAATGGTGGCTACACCTTC.

The chain has TRBV7-9 and TRBJ2-7; 14 positions match TRBD2. This CDR3 comprises 15 residues. Germline loops: CDR1 SEHNR, CDR2 FQNEAQ (reference sequence). J lost 5 bases, V lost 4 bases, and 4 bases had no gene match. For the CDR3, the DNA is TGTGCCAGCAGCTCACGGACTAGCGGGGGGCACGAGCAGTACTTC. It codes for CASSSRTSGGHEQYF.

This clone is a singleton in its sample. V and J are TRBV7-9 and TRBJ1-5; no clear D gene. Germline V gives CDR1 SEHNR, CDR2 FQNEAQ (reference sequence). Trimming removed 4 bases at V and 4 bases at J, with 20 bases between. The CDR3 loop spans 17 amino acids. CDR3 sequence (DNA): TGTGCCAGCAGCTCCACCCCGGGGAGTGTCAAAAATCAGCCCCAGCATTTT. The encoded protein is CASSSTPGSVKNQPQHF.

With regard to this clone: The sample carries other DNA sequences with the same CDR3. V usage is TRBV18 and J usage is TRBJ1-5, with TRBD1 matching over 8 bases. CDR3 length: 15 amino acids. Trimming removed 6 bases from V and 1 base from J; junction bases left unmatched: 5. Germline loops: CDR1 KGHSH, CDR2 LQKENI. This CDR3 is CASSLGQGSNQPQHF. The CDR3, as DNA: TGTGCCAGCTCTCTAGGACAGGGAAGCAATCAGCCCCAGCATTTT.

This clone was seen once. The chain employs TRBV11-2 and TRBJ2-3, with 9 bases matching TRBD1. Trimming at V came to 4 bases and at J to 3 bases, leaving 8 bases not matched to a gene. The germline V gene encodes CDR1 SGHAT and CDR2 FQNNGV. The CDR3 has 16 residues. The CDR3 reads CASSYPSGQGTDTQYF. In DNA form, the CDR3 reads TGTGCCAGCAGCTACCCCTCGGGACAGGGAACAGATACGCAGTATTTT.

This rearrangement joins TRBV14 to TRBJ2-2; 7 nucleotides align to TRBD1. This CDR3 has 17 amino acids. CDR1 and CDR2 from the germline V gene are SGHDN and FVKESK. Trimming removed 1 base from V and 6 bases from J; junction bases left unmatched: 11. The CDR3 sequence is CASSQVVRTGLAGELFF. The CDR3 coding sequence is TGTGCCAGCAGCCAAGTGGTCCGGACAGGTCTAGCCGGGGAGCTGTTTTTT.